This T cell receptor beta chain was recovered during a study of CD8 T cells in ankylosing spondylitis. Study-wide results and caveats: Among TCR beta sequences, a motif of several highly homologous variants appeared characteristic of ankylosing spondylitis blood. In peripheral blood, disease-linked CD8+ clones occurred at relatively low frequencies. In ankylosing spondylitis patients, matched synovial fluid reportedly showed significant enrichment of disease-linked clones.

This clonotype was counted only a few times. Its antigen is not identified. Quantitative 5'-RACE with molecular barcodes was used to make the TCR beta libraries. TCRdb reprocessed the 5' RACE reads via MiXCR and lists one record per CDR3 protein. Here the sample spans almost 250,000 distinct CDR3 sequences, 32% being singletons. This clonotype originated in a male donor with ankylosing spondylitis or in good health (not recorded which). Sequencing was performed on blood, either unsorted or a sorted T cell fraction (not recorded which).

The DNA for the CDR3 is TGCAGCGTTGAACAAGGAGCCTTCTATGGCTACACCTTC. The encoded protein is CSVEQGAFYGYTF. The rearrangement links TRBV29-1 to TRBJ1-2, with D unresolved. V dropped 2 bases and J dropped 4 bases, with 11 bases sitting between them. Germline CDR1 and CDR2: SQVTM and ANQGSEA. The CDR3 spans 13 residues.